Presented here are 13 T cell receptor beta chains from one specimen sequenced in a study of T cells in Graves' hyperthyroidism and ophthalmopathy. Researchers took RNA transcripts and amplified the TCR beta CDR3 regions from them. TCR CDR3 regions were first amplified by RT-PCR with HTBI primers. TCRdb re-called the multiplex PCR reads with MiXCR, one entry per CDR3 protein. Of 500,000 or so distinct CDR3 sequences listed, approximately 17% are singletons. Sequencing was performed on blood. The receptors originated from a woman under 30 with Graves' ophthalmopathy.

This clonotype has only a few counts. This CDR3 is CSASSGFTGELFF. For the CDR3, the DNA is TGCAGTGCTAGCTCGGGGTTCACCGGGGAGCTGTTTTTT. V gene TRBV20-1 combines with J gene TRBJ2-2; a weak D match, TRBD2 (5 bases). The length of the CDR3 is 13 residues. The V end lost 3 bases, the J end lost 4 bases, and 9 bases lay between the germline ends. Germline V lookup: CDR1 DFQATT, CDR2 SNEGSKA (reference sequence).

This chain connects TRBV28 to TRBJ1-2; D ambiguous. Trimming stripped 5 bases from V and 8 bases from J, with 15 bases between. CDR3 length: 13 amino acids. CDR1 and CDR2 (germline): MDHEN, SYDVKM. The CDR3 DNA sequence: TGTGCCAGCAGTCCCGACGGACGTTACGGCTACACCTTC. Translation: CASSPDGRYGYTF.

This clonotype was seen repeatedly, ten times or more. The chain combines TRBV20-1 with TRBJ1-1; 9 bases agree with TRBD1. There are 15 residues in the CDR3. V lost 5 bases and J lost 1; bases outside the gene matches: 8. CDR1 and CDR2 from the germline V gene are DFQATT and SNEGSKA (reference sequence). The CDR3 is CSASTGGAGNTEAFF. CDR3 nucleotides: TGCAGTGCTTCCACAGGGGGCGCTGGGAACACTGAAGCTTTCTTT.

This rearrangement joins TRBV6-2 or TRBV6-3 to TRBJ2-3; 7 nucleotides agree with TRBD1. Trimming cost V 4 bases and J 2 bases; bases outside gene matches: 3. This CDR3 has 14 amino acids. Per germline, CDR1 MNHEY and CDR2 SVGEGT. Here the CDR3 reads CASSWGQSTDTQYF. In DNA, the CDR3 is TGTGCCAGCAGTTGGGGACAGTCCACAGATACGCAGTATTTT.

The chain is built from TRBV5-6 and TRBJ2-5, with D perhaps TRBD2 (7 bases). The CDR3 is 16 amino acids. Per the germline V gene, CDR1 is SGHDT and CDR2 is YYEEEE. V was trimmed by 4 bases and J by 1 base, leaving 17 bases between them. The CDR3 DNA reads TGTGCCAGCAGCCCCCGGGGGCGGGGGTTCCAAGAGACCCAGTACTTC. Protein product: CASSPRGRGFQETQYF. The entire variable domain, with the rest obtained from reference TRBV5-6 and TRBJ2-5, is as follows: DAGVTQSPTHLIKTRGQQVTLRCSPKSGHDTVSWYQQALGQGPQFIFQYYEEEERQRGNFPDRFSGHQFPNYSSELNVNALLLGDSALYLCASSPRGRGFQETQYFGPGTRLLVL.

This clonotype was counted once. The chain combines TRBV6-2 or TRBV6-3 with TRBJ1-4; D ambiguous. Germline values: CDR1 MNHEY, CDR2 SVGEGT. The CDR3 has 13 residues. Trimming removed 1 base at V and 8 bases at J, with 8 bases between. CDR3 DNA sequence: TGTGCCAGCAGTTACTTAGGGTACGAAAAACTGTTTTTT. Amino acids: CASSYLGYEKLFF.

This clonotype was seen ten or more times. The J gene is TRBJ2-3, the V gene TRBV29-1; 9 bases are a match to TRBD2. Unmatched junction bases numbered 6, after V lost 7 bases and J lost 4 bases. The germline V gene encodes CDR1 SQVTM and CDR2 ANQGSEA. This CDR3 is built from 13 residues. The CDR3 DNA sequence: TGCAGCGCAAGGGGCGGGGGGGCAGATACGCAGTATTTT. Its translation: CSARGGGADTQYF.

As regards this clonotype: This is likely a read error, given that the CDR3 carries no conserved phenylalanine or tryptophan at its end. The rearrangement links TRBV13 to TRBJ1-2; 10 nucleotides match TRBD1. CDR3 length: 19 residues. Germline CDR1 is PRHDT and CDR2 is FYEKMQ (reference sequence). With V trimmed by 5 bases and J by 1 base, 16 bases remained unmatched. CDR3 residues: CASSHGTGVTSEINYGYTL. CDR3 DNA sequence: TGTGCCAGCAGCCATGGGACAGGGGTTACGTCGGAGATTAACTATGGCTACACCCTC.

This clonotype was recorded at least ten times. The chain couples TRBV3-1 to TRBJ2-7, with 8 bases fitting TRBD1. The germline V gene has CDR1 LGHDT and CDR2 YNNKEL (reference sequence). Losses at the gene ends were 6 bases for V and 3 bases for J; bases not matched to a gene: 7. This CDR3 is 14 amino acids long. This CDR3 is CASSRDRWFYEQYF. In DNA form, the CDR3 reads TGTGCCAGCAGTCGGGACAGGTGGTTCTACGAGCAGTACTTC.

At least ten counts were recorded for this clonotype. V gene TRBV18 combines with J gene TRBJ2-3; possibly TRBD2 for D (6 bases). The CDR3 totals 17 residues. Germline CDR1 is KGHSH and CDR2 is LQKENI. V was clipped by 3 bases and J by 0 bases, with 16 bases between them. The CDR3 here is CASSPIGWEDSTDTQYF. The CDR3 coding sequence is TGTGCCAGCTCACCCATCGGTTGGGAGGATAGCACAGATACGCAGTATTTT.

This clonotype was seen a few times. Just one base apart from a much larger clone, this may be a read error. This sequence joins TRBV30 and TRBJ2-1; no reliable D call. Germline V gene data show CDR1 as GTSNPN and CDR2 as SVGIG (reference sequence). The CDR3 has 14 amino acids. The CDR3 DNA sequence: TGTGCCTGGAGGCAAAGGGTTTCCTACAGTGAGCAGTTCTTC. Protein sequence: CAWRQRVSYSEQFF.

CDR3 in amino acids: CASSFQEWTGELFF. CDR3 in DNA: TGTGCCAGCAGTTTCCAGGAGTGGACCGGGGAGCTGTTTTTT. The chain links TRBV27 to TRBJ2-2, with D unclear. CDR1 MNHEY and CDR2 SMNVEV come from the germline V gene (reference sequence). The CDR3 is 14 amino acids. The germline V and J ends were trimmed by 3 bases and 5 bases, with 10 bases remaining between them.

V gene TRBV6-1 combines with J gene TRBJ1-6; TRBD1 aligns across 8 bases. Germline V gene data show CDR1 as MNHNS and CDR2 as SASEGT. This CDR3 contains 15 residues. J lost 9 bases, V lost 3 bases, and 7 bases had no gene match. The CDR3 DNA sequence: TGTGCCAGCAGTGATTACAGGGGGGGTAGTTCACCCCTCCACTTT. Translation: CASSDYRGGSSPLHF.